One sample yielded the 28 T cell receptor beta chains listed below, sequenced in a study of beta chain features in type 1 diabetes. The sequenced template was cDNA made from the entire isolated RNA. The repertoire was sequenced with immunoSEQ multiplex PCR; TCRdb's copy has only in-frame clones and lacks some. The table shows around 500,000 clones, with 11% occurring only once. Source material: naive CD4+ T cells from blood. Receptors were obtained from a woman aged 18 to 35 in good health.

This rearrangement joins TRBV14 to TRBJ2-7; D perhaps matches TRBD2 (6 bases). The V and J ends lost 2 bases and 7 bases respectively, with 12 bases between them. Per germline, CDR1 SGHDN and CDR2 FVKESK. The length of the CDR3 is 13 residues. The CDR3 loop is CASSQNVGGEQYV. The CDR3 nucleotides are TGTGCCAGCAGCCAAAATGTTGGGGGGGAGCAGTACGTC.

The chain is built from TRBV12-5 and TRBJ2-1, with TRBD1 matching over 10 bases. J lost 4 bases, V lost 1 base, and 7 bases had no gene match. The CDR3 spans 17 residues. Germline V CDR1 and CDR2: LGHNT, FRNRAP. CDR3 sequence reads: CASGLAPKGQGYNEQFF. CDR3 sequence (DNA): TGTGCTAGTGGTTTGGCCCCTAAGGGACAGGGGTACAATGAGCAGTTCTTC.

This chain links TRBV30 with TRBJ2-1; D might be TRBD2 (5 bases). V lost 7 bases, J lost 1 base, and 14 bases lay in between. The CDR3 sequence is 14 residues long. CDR1 and CDR2 (germline): GTSNPN, SVGIG (reference sequence). The CDR3 nucleotides read TGTGCCTCCAAGACTATATTATCCTACAATGAGCAGTTCTTC. Its translation is CASKTILSYNEQFF.

This clone turned up a few times. The J gene is TRBJ1-3, the V gene TRBV4-3; D is unresolved. Trimming removed 2 bases at V and 1 base at J, with 3 bases between. The CDR3 consists of 13 residues. Germline V gene sequence: CDR1 LGHNA, CDR2 YSLEER. The CDR3 nucleotides read TGCGCCAGCAGCCAATCATCTGGAAACACCATATATTTT. It specifies CASSQSSGNTIYF.

This sequence joins TRBV7-2 and TRBJ2-7; no clear D gene. V was trimmed by 5 bases and J by 2 bases, leaving 10 bases between them. This CDR3 has 13 amino acids. Germline CDR1 and CDR2: SGHTA and FQGNSA. CDR3 coding DNA: TGTGCCAGCAGCAGATGGACCCCCTACGAGCAGTACTTC. Translated: CASSRWTPYEQYF.

This clone was counted a single time. The rearrangement uses TRBV2 and TRBJ1-5; TRBD1 aligns across 9 bases. CDR1 and CDR2 (germline): SNHLY, FYNNEI. The CDR3 is 16 amino acids. The ends lost 5 bases at V and 6 bases at J; junction bases unmatched: 11. The CDR3 nucleotides are TGTGCCAGCAGTTTCCGGGACAGGGTCCTAAGTCAGCCCCAGCATTTT. Translation: CASSFRDRVLSQPQHF.

Points on this clone: The germline gene is not matched at one end of the junction; a read error may be the cause. This chain connects TRBV9 to TRBJ2-1, with 9 bases lining up with TRBD2. Germline V gene sequence: CDR1 SGDLS, CDR2 YYNGEE. The CDR3 loop spans 15 amino acids. The CDR3 here is CASSASGGPYYEQFF. CDR3 nucleotides: TGTGCCAGCAGCGCAAGCGGGGGGCCCTACTATGAGCAGTTCTTC. Full variable domain (rest looked up from reference TRBV9 and TRBJ2-1): DSGVTQTPKHLITATGQRVTLRCSPRSGDLSVYWYQQSLDQGLQFLIQYYNGEERAKGNILERFSAQQFPDLHSELNLSSLELGDSALYFCASSASGGPYYEQFFGPGTRLTVL.

The rearrangement uses TRBV6-1 and TRBJ2-7; possible D gene TRBD2, 6 bases. The ends were cut back, 0 bases at V and 6 bases at J, with 15 bases in the middle. The CDR3 covers 15 residues. CDR1 and CDR2 from the germline V gene are MNHNS and SASEGT. CDR3 nucleotides: TGTGCCAGCAGTGAAGCAGGAGGGAGTCAGTTCGAGCAGTACTTC. Translating it yields CASSEAGGSQFEQYF.

The gene calls are TRBV9 and TRBJ2-7, with D unclear. This CDR3 comprises 14 residues. V gave up 4 bases and J gave up 0 bases, with 11 bases separating them. Germline V lookup: CDR1 SGDLS, CDR2 YYNGEE. CDR3 sequence: CASSSISHSYEQYF. As DNA, the CDR3 is TGTGCCAGCAGCTCCATTTCACACTCCTACGAGCAGTACTTC.

This clone was picked up a small number of times. The V gene is TRBV9, the J gene TRBJ2-1, with a tentative D call TRBD1 (5 bases). The CDR3 is 14 amino acids. Germline-derived CDR1 and CDR2 are SGDLS and YYNGEE. V shed 0 bases and J shed 6 bases, with 10 bases lying between them. The CDR3 coding sequence is TGTGCCAGCAGCGTAGCTTGGGGCGCCAATGAGCAGTTCTTC. It translates to CASSVAWGANEQFF.

The V call is TRBV5-4, the J call TRBJ1-2; 9 nucleotides agree with TRBD1. Per germline, CDR1 SGHNT and CDR2 YYREEE (reference sequence). J was trimmed by 1 base and V by 3 bases; bases with no gene match: 4. CDR3 size: 15 residues. The CDR3 nucleotides are TGTGCCAGCAGCTCAAAGGGACAGGGTAACTATGGCTACACCTTC. It translates to CASSSKGQGNYGYTF.

This clone was recorded a few times. The chain joins TRBV15 to TRBJ2-3, with D unresolved. V lost 2 bases and J lost 4, with 22 bases in between. The length of the CDR3 is 18 residues. The germline V gene has CDR1 LNHNV and CDR2 YYDKDF (reference sequence). The CDR3 here is CATSRKSGRWLAADTQYF. The CDR3 DNA is TGTGCCACCAGCAGAAAGTCTGGCCGTTGGCTGGCGGCAGATACGCAGTATTTT.

This clone came up a few times. The chain is built from TRBV18 and TRBJ2-5, with 8 bases that match TRBD1. CDR1 and CDR2 from the germline V gene are KGHSH and LQKENI. J lost 1 base, V lost 2 bases, and 12 bases had no gene match. The CDR3 has 18 residues. In DNA form, the CDR3 reads TGTGCCAGCTCACCAATGGACAGGGTCGGATTGAGCCAAGAGACCCAGTACTTC. Its translation: CASSPMDRVGLSQETQYF.

This clone showed up many times. This chain joins TRBV10-3 and TRBJ2-5, with TRBD1 as a possible D gene (5 bases). Trimming took 6 bases from V and 3 from J, leaving 8 bases between them. The CDR3 length is 12 residues. CDR1 and CDR2 from the germline V gene are ENHRY and SYGVKD. CDR3 sequence: CAISSTEETQYF. As DNA, the CDR3 is TGTGCCATCAGCTCGACAGAAGAGACCCAGTACTTC.

This clone was seen only a few times. The chain employs TRBV9 and TRBJ2-1; no firm D call. CDR1 SGDLS and CDR2 YYNGEE come from the germline V gene. V was cut by 0 bases and J by 7 bases, with 17 bases left in between. The length of the CDR3 is 16 residues. CDR3 DNA sequence: TGTGCCAGCAGCGTAGCTCCGGGCCAAAGGGAAAATGAGCAGTTCTTC. It encodes CASSVAPGQRENEQFF.

This clone was observed a few times. The chain links TRBV28 to TRBJ2-2; D is unclear. Germline assignment: CDR1 MDHEN and CDR2 SYDVKM. This CDR3 is built from 13 residues. V gave up 2 bases and J gave up 3 bases, with 4 bases separating them. CDR3 in amino acids: CASSLRYTGELFF. The CDR3 DNA reads as TGTGCCAGCAGTTTACGTTACACCGGGGAGCTGTTTTTT.

The chain combines TRBV4-1 with TRBJ2-2; a weak D match, TRBD1 (6 bases). Trimming cost V 4 bases and J 1 base, with 13 bases left between them. Germline V gene data show CDR1 as MGHRA and CDR2 as YSYEKL. This CDR3 is built from 16 residues. This CDR3 is CASSPIPRGNTGELFF. CDR3 coding DNA: TGCGCCAGCAGCCCAATCCCCAGGGGGAACACCGGGGAGCTGTTTTTT.

This clone showed up just a few times. This chain joins TRBV15 and TRBJ2-1; TRBD2 matches at 7 bases. The CDR3 covers 16 residues. Trimming cost V 1 base and J 0 bases; bases outside gene matches: 3. The germline gives CDR1 LNHNV, CDR2 YYDKDF (reference sequence). The CDR3 DNA sequence: TGTGCCACCAGCAGAGTAGGCGGGAGCTCCTACAATGAGCAGTTCTTC. Translation: CATSRVGGSSYNEQFF.

The chain couples TRBV4-3 to TRBJ2-7, with 10 bases that match TRBD2. The V and J ends lost 3 bases and 1 base, in that order; junction bases with no gene match: 12. The CDR3 loop spans 18 amino acids. Germline V gene data show CDR1 as LGHNA and CDR2 as YSLEER. In DNA form, the CDR3 reads TGCGCCAGCAGCCAGCGAATCCCTAGCGGGAGTGGGTCCTACGAGCAGTACTTC. Translated, it gives CASSQRIPSGSGSYEQYF.

There are a few counts of this clone. This chain's CDR3 is CASSSPSGIRDTQYF. DNA for the CDR3: TGTGCCAGCAGTTCCCCTTCAGGGATCCGCGATACGCAGTATTTT. The chain uses TRBV6-6 and TRBJ2-3, with TRBD1 as a possible D gene (5 bases). V was pared by 4 bases and J by 6 bases, with 17 bases between. This CDR3 region has 15 residues. Per germline, CDR1 MNHNY and CDR2 SVGAGI (reference sequence).

The table lists this clone with many counts. V and J are TRBV14 and TRBJ2-7; unclear D gene. The V end was cut by 1 base, the J end by 10 bases, with 17 bases between. Germline CDR1 is SGHDN and CDR2 is FVKESK. The CDR3 totals 14 residues. CDR3 in amino acids: CASSQAAAERRQYF. In nucleotides, the CDR3 is TGTGCCAGCAGCCAAGCGGCAGCTGAAAGGCGTCAGTACTTC.

This clone has more than one count but fewer than ten. The rearrangement links TRBV4-3 to TRBJ2-1, with 8 bases aligning to TRBD2. J lost 10 bases, V lost 0 bases, and 11 bases had no gene match. CDR1 and CDR2 from the germline V gene are LGHNA and YSLEER. This CDR3 comprises 16 residues. This CDR3 is CASSQDPGGPPEEQFF. The CDR3, as DNA: TGCGCCAGCAGCCAAGATCCGGGGGGGCCTCCAGAGGAGCAGTTCTTC.

The CDR3 region has the DNA TGTGCCACCAGCAGAGATCCGGATTGGACAGCTGGTAACACCGGGGAGCTGTTTTTT. Translation gives CATSRDPDWTAGNTGELFF. J is TRBJ2-2 and V is TRBV15; possible D gene TRBD1, 6 bases. The V and J ends lost 0 bases and 2 bases respectively, with 19 bases between them. CDR1 is LNHNV and CDR2 is YYDKDF in the germline V gene (reference sequence). The CDR3 covers 19 residues.

This clone was seen more than once but under ten times. This rearrangement joins TRBV28 to TRBJ2-3; 9 bases align to TRBD1. With V trimmed by 9 bases and J by 3 bases, 16 bases remained unmatched. Germline lookup yields CDR1 MDHEN and CDR2 SYDVKM. The CDR3 runs to 17 residues. The CDR3 coding sequence is TGTGCCAGTACCTTTTGGACAGGGGCCAGGGGAACAGATACGCAGTATTTT. Protein sequence: CASTFWTGARGTDTQYF.

The V and J genes are TRBV7-6 and TRBJ1-2, with a possible D match to TRBD1 (6 bases). This CDR3 is built from 12 residues. V lost 5 bases and J 7 bases, leaving 11 bases between the germline ends. The germline CDR1 and CDR2 sequences are SGHVS and FNYEAQ. The CDR3 loop reads CASSPSGVGYTF. The CDR3 DNA reads TGTGCCAGCAGCCCCTCAGGGGTTGGCTACACCTTC. The full variable domain, in which reference TRBV7-6 and TRBJ1-2 provide the parts outside the CDR3, is GAGVSQSPRYKVTKRGQDVALRCDPISGHVSLYWYRQALGQGPEFLTYFNYEAQQDKSGLPNDRFSAERPEGSISTLTIQRTEQRDSAMYRCASSPSGVGYTFGSGTRLTVV.

The rearrangement links TRBV7-9 to TRBJ1-2; unclear D gene. Trimming pared 7 bases from V and 5 bases from J, leaving 5 bases between. Germline V gene sequence: CDR1 SEHNR, CDR2 FQNEAQ (reference sequence). This CDR3 region has 10 residues. The CDR3 DNA reads TGTGCCAGCACCCAATATGGCTACACCTTC. Protein sequence: CASTQYGYTF.

This clone was counted only a few times. The chain links TRBV19 to TRBJ2-1; D is possibly TRBD1 (6 bases). Germline V gene sequence: CDR1 LNHDA, CDR2 SQIVND (reference sequence). With 7 bases removed from V and 6 bases from J, the gap between germline ends came to 13 bases. The CDR3 covers 13 residues. The CDR3 sequence: CASILPGVNEQFF. The CDR3 DNA sequence: TGTGCCAGTATTTTACCAGGGGTCAATGAGCAGTTCTTC. The full variable domain, in which reference TRBV19 and TRBJ2-1 provide the parts outside the CDR3, is DGGITQSPKYLFRKEGQNVTLSCEQNLNHDAMYWYRQDPGQGLRLIYYSQIVNDFQKGDIAEGYSVSREKKESFPLTVTSAQKNPTAFYLCASILPGVNEQFFGPGTRLTVL.

The chain employs TRBV2 and TRBJ2-3; D possibly uses TRBD1 or TRBD2 (5 bases each). Germline V lookup: CDR1 SNHLY, CDR2 FYNNEI. This CDR3 is 13 amino acids long. Trimming shortened V by 7 bases and J by 0 bases, and 8 bases separated the two germline ends. CDR3: CASTRDSTDTQYF. Written as DNA, the CDR3 is TGTGCCAGCACCCGGGACAGCACAGATACGCAGTATTTT. The full variable domain, completed using reference TRBV2 and TRBJ2-3, is EPEVTQTPSHQVTQMGQEVILRCVPISNHLYFYWYRQILGQKVEFLVSFYNNEISEKSEIFDDQFSVERPDGSNFTLKIRSTKLEDSAMYFCASTRDSTDTQYFGPGTRLTVL.